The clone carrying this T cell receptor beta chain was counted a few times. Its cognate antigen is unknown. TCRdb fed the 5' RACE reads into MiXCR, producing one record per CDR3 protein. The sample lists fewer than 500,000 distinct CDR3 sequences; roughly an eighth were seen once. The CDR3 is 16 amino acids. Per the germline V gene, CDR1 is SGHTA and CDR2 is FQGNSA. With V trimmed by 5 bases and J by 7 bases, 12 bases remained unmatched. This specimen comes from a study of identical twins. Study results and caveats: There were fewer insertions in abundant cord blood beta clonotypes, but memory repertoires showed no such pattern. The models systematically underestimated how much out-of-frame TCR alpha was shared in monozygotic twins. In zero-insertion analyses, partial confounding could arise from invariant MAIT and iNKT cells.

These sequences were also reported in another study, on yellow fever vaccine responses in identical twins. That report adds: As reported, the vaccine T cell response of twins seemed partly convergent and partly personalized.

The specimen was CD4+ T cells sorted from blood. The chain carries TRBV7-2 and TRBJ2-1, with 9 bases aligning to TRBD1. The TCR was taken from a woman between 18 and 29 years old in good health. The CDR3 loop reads CASSPVGTGRLNEQFF. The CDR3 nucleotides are TGTGCCAGCAGCCCAGTGGGGACAGGGAGGTTGAATGAGCAGTTCTTC.